The clone carrying this T cell receptor beta chain was detected many times. Its target is unknown. The germline CDR1 and CDR2 sequences are MNHNS and SASEGT. This CDR3 spans 13 amino acids. Trimming cost V 3 bases and J 3 bases, with 8 bases left between them. The sample belongs to a study of spatial heterogeneity in lung cancer. General observations from the study: Intratumoral expanded alpha and beta TCR counts were found to track tumor mutation counts.

The sample's time point: sample taken at primary tumor resection. TCRdb itself ran the 5' RACE reads through MiXCR, one entry per CDR3 protein. The sample lists 20,000 to 25,000 distinct CDR3 sequences, approximately 3% occurring once. Specimen: lung tumor tissue, collected at surgery. This chain connects TRBV6-1 to TRBJ1-2, with D possibly matching TRBD1 (6 bases). The TCR comes from a male donor with early-stage non-small cell lung cancer. The CDR3 reads CASSEEGDYGYTF. The CDR3 region has the DNA TGTGCCAGCAGTGAGGAGGGGGACTATGGCTACACCTTC.